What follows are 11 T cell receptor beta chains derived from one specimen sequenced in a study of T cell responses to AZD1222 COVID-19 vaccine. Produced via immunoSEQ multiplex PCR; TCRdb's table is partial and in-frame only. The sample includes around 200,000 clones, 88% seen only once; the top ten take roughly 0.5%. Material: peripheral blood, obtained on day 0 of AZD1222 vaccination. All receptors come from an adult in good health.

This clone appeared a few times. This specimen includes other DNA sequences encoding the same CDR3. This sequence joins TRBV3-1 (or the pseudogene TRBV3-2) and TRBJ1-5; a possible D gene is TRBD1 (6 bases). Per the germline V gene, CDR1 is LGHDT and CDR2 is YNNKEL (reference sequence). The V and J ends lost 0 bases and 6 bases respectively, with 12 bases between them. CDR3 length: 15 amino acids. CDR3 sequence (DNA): TGTGCCAGCAGCCAAGACAGCAGGGGCGGTCAGCCCCAGCATTTT. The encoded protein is CASSQDSRGGQPQHF.

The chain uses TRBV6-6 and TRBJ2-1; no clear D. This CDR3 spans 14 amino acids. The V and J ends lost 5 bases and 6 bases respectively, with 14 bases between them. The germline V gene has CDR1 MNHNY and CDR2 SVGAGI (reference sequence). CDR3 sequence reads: CASSTGHGLNEQFF. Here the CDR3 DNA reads TGTGCCAGCAGTACCGGCCATGGGCTCAATGAGCAGTTCTTC.

DNA of the CDR3: TGTGCCAGCAGTGAAGGGGGCAGGGACACCGGGGAGCTGTTTTTT. It yields the protein CASSEGGRDTGELFF. The chain carries TRBV6-1 and TRBJ2-2; D is perhaps TRBD1 (5 bases). From germline, CDR1 is MNHNS and CDR2 SASEGT. V shed 1 base and J shed 3 bases, with 9 bases lying between them. CDR3 length equals 15 residues.

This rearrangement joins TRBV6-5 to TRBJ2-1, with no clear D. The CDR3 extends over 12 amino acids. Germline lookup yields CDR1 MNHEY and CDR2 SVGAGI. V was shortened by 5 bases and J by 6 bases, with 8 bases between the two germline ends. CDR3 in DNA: TGTGCCAGCAGTCCAGGACCCAATGAGCAGTTCTTC. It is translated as CASSPGPNEQFF.

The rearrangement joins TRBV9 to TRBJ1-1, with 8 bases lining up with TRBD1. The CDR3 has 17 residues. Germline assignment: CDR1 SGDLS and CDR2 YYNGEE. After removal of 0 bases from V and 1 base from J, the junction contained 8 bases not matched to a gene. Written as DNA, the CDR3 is TGTGCCAGCAGCGTAGGGAAGGACAGGGCCGAGAACACTGAAGCTTTCTTT. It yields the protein CASSVGKDRAENTEAFF.

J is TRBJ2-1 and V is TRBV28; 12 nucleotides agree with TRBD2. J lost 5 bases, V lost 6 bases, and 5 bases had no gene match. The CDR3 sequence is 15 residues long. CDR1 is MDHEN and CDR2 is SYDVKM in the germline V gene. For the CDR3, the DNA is TGTGCCAGCAGAAGGGGACTAGCGGGCAACAATGAGCAGTTCTTC. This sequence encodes CASRRGLAGNNEQFF.

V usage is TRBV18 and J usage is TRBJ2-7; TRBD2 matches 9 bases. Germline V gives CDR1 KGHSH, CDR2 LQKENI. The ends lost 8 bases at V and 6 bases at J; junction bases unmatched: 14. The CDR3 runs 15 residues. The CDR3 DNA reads TGTGCCAGCGCGCGATTAGCGGGAGATGAAGGCGAGCAGTACTTC. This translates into CASARLAGDEGEQYF.

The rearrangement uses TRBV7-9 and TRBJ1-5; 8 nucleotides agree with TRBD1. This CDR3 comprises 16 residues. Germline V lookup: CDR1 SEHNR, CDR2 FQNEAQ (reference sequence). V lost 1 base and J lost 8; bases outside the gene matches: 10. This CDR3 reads CASSLGSQGAGEPQHF. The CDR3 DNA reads TGTGCCAGCAGCTTAGGTTCCCAGGGGGCAGGGGAGCCCCAGCATTTT.

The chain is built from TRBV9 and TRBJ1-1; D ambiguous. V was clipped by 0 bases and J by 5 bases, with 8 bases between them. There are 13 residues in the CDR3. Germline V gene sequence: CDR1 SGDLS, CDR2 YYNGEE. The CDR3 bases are TGTGCCAGCAGCGTAGGAGCGAGTACTGAAGCTTTCTTT. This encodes CASSVGASTEAFF.

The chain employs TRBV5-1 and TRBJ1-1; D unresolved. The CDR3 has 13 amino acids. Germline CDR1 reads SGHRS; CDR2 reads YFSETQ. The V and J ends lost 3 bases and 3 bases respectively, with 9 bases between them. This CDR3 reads CASSWEADTEAFF. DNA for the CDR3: TGCGCCAGCAGCTGGGAGGCGGACACTGAAGCTTTCTTT.

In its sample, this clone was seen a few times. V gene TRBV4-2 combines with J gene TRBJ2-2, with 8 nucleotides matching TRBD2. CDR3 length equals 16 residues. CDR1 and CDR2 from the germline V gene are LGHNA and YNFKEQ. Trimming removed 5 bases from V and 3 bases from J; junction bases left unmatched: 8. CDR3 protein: CASSSLAGGYTGELFF. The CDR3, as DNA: TGTGCCAGCAGCTCTTTGGCGGGGGGATACACCGGGGAGCTGTTTTTT.